A single sample is the source of the 17 T cell receptor beta chains below, sequenced in a study of neurological immune-mediated disorders. TCRdb called the 5' RACE reads again in MiXCR, with one record for every CDR3 protein. This sample yields tens of thousands of distinct CDR3 sequences, of which almost 7.5% are seen a single time; around 4.4% belongs to the top ten. Sequenced sample: PBMCs. The receptors stem from a woman in her thirties or forties in good health.

This clonotype was seen ten or more times. The CDR3 nucleotides read TGCAGTGCTAGTTTTGACTATGAAAAACTGTTTTTT. Its protein product is CSASFDYEKLFF. V usage is TRBV20-1 and J usage is TRBJ1-4; the D is unclear. Trimming pared 3 bases from V and 6 bases from J, leaving 8 bases between. The CDR3 length is 12 residues. In germline, CDR1 is DFQATT, CDR2 SNEGSKA (reference sequence).

This clonotype was seen at least ten times. The chain carries TRBV19 and TRBJ2-1; 10 bases match TRBD2. Trimming took 7 bases from V and 6 from J; bases not matched to a gene: 6. Germline values: CDR1 LNHDA, CDR2 SQIVND (reference sequence). This CDR3 is built from 14 residues. The CDR3 coding sequence is TGTGCCAGTACCTCTAGCGGGAGTGCCAATGAGCAGTTCTTC. Translating it yields CASTSSGSANEQFF.

This clonotype was seen many times. This chain connects TRBV20-1 to TRBJ2-1; the D gene is possibly TRBD2 (6 bases). In germline, CDR1 is DFQATT, CDR2 SNEGSKA (reference sequence). This CDR3 comprises 15 residues. V lost 0 bases and J lost 0, with 9 bases in between. The CDR3 DNA is TGCAGTGCTAGAGAGGCCGGGAGCTCCTACAATGAGCAGTTCTTC. Translation: CSAREAGSSYNEQFF.

This clonotype was seen ten or more times. The rearrangement links TRBV18 to TRBJ2-7; D ambiguous. Germline V lookup: CDR1 KGHSH, CDR2 LQKENI. Between the trimmed V and J ends, which lost 3 bases and 4 bases, there was a span of 4 bases. The CDR3 spans 11 residues. The CDR3 DNA reads as TGTGCCAGCTCACCCGAGTACGAGCAGTACTTC. Its translation is CASSPEYEQYF.

This clonotype has ten or more counts. The chain combines TRBV28 with TRBJ2-5; TRBD1 agrees at 7 bases. There are 17 residues in the CDR3. CDR1 and CDR2 (germline): MDHEN, SYDVKM. The V segment lost 5 bases and the J segment 1 base; nucleotides outside the gene matches: 13. The DNA for the CDR3 is TGTGCCAGCAGTCCAGCAAACCGGGACAGCTTCCAAGAGACCCAGTACTTC. Translated: CASSPANRDSFQETQYF.

This clonotype was seen repeatedly, ten times or more. This sequence joins TRBV20-1 and TRBJ2-3; D is perhaps TRBD2 (5 bases). The germline V and J ends were trimmed by 6 bases and 7 bases, with 11 bases remaining between them. The germline gives CDR1 DFQATT, CDR2 SNEGSKA (reference sequence). This CDR3 is 11 amino acids long. Here the CDR3 reads CSALTRNTQYF. CDR3 nucleotides: TGCAGTGCCCTAACTAGAAATACGCAGTATTTT.

This clonotype showed up many times. In DNA, the CDR3 is TGTGCCACCAGTGATTCCCTGAGTAGGGATTACCCTTACAATGAGCAGTTCTTC. Its translation is CATSDSLSRDYPYNEQFF. The gene calls are TRBV24-1 and TRBJ2-1; no clear D gene. Germline V CDR1 and CDR2: KGHDR, SFDVKD. This CDR3 has 18 residues. The ends were cut back, 2 bases at V and 4 bases at J, with 20 bases in the middle.

This clonotype was observed a few times. The V call is TRBV11-3, the J call TRBJ1-1; no reliable D call. CDR3 length: 13 amino acids. Trimming removed 3 bases from V and 4 bases from J, with 9 bases in between. Germline V gene lookup returns CDR1 SGHNT and CDR2 YENEEA. CDR3 sequence reads: CASSLDPGTEAFF. The CDR3 DNA sequence: TGTGCCAGCAGCTTGGATCCGGGCACTGAAGCTTTCTTT.

This clonotype was counted ten times or more. The chain recombines TRBV6-2 or TRBV6-3 with TRBJ2-4; D uncertain. The CDR3 sequence is 17 residues long. From germline, CDR1 is MNHEY and CDR2 SVGEGT. V dropped 4 bases and J dropped 0 bases, with 16 bases sitting between them. This CDR3 is CASSSVKTSLAKNIQYF. Here the CDR3 DNA reads TGTGCCAGCAGTTCCGTCAAGACTTCCCTAGCCAAAAACATTCAGTACTTC.

Points on this clonotype: It may be a read error: a sequence one base away is much more abundant. The chain couples TRBV7-9 to TRBJ2-3; D ambiguous. The CDR3 covers 11 residues. Germline-derived CDR1 and CDR2 are SEHNR and FQNEAQ (reference sequence). DNA of the CDR3: TGTGCCATCAGCCCTTTTTATACGCAGTATTTT. Its translation: CAISPFYTQYF.

This clonotype was seen repeatedly, ten times or more. V and J are TRBV6-2 or TRBV6-3 and TRBJ2-7, with no clear D. V lost 4 bases to trimming and J lost 4 bases, with 5 bases between them. The germline V gene has CDR1 MNHEY and CDR2 SVGEGT. CDR3 length equals 11 residues. The CDR3 region has the DNA TGTGCCAGCAGTTCCCCGTACGAGCAGTACGTC. It specifies CASSSPYEQYV.

In its sample, this clonotype was seen many times. The V and J genes are TRBV29-1 and TRBJ1-3, with unresolved D. The V end was cut by 1 base, the J end by 2 bases, with 9 bases between. Germline assignment: CDR1 SQVTM and CDR2 ANQGSEA. This CDR3 has 14 amino acids. This chain's CDR3 is CSVEVGKAGNTIYF. The CDR3 region has the DNA TGCAGCGTTGAAGTCGGCAAAGCTGGAAACACCATATATTTT.

This clonotype was recorded at least ten times. The chain links TRBV5-1 to TRBJ1-3, with unresolved D. CDR1 and CDR2 from the germline V gene are SGHRS and YFSETQ. The germline V and J ends were trimmed by 4 bases and 2 bases, with 19 bases remaining between them. The CDR3 has 17 amino acids. CDR3 in amino acids: CASSILPQVPPGNTIYF. Written as DNA, the CDR3 is TGCGCCAGCAGCATCCTGCCCCAGGTTCCTCCTGGAAACACCATATATTTT.

This clonotype was recorded at least ten times. This chain links TRBV18 with TRBJ2-5, with TRBD2 matching over 7 bases. CDR1 is KGHSH and CDR2 is LQKENI in the germline V gene. Trimming at V came to 3 bases and at J to 4 bases, leaving 8 bases not matched to a gene. This CDR3 contains 15 residues. The CDR3 loop is CASSPLAVRGETQYF. CDR3 nucleotides: TGTGCCAGCTCACCTCTAGCGGTTAGAGGAGAGACCCAGTACTTC.

In its sample, this clonotype was seen many times. The rearrangement joins TRBV28 to TRBJ2-1; no clear D. The germline V and J ends were trimmed by 7 bases and 2 bases, with 6 bases remaining between them. This CDR3 is built from 12 residues. Per germline, CDR1 MDHEN and CDR2 SYDVKM. The CDR3 DNA is TGTGCCAGCACCCGACCCTACAATGAGCAGTTCTTC. This gives the protein CASTRPYNEQFF.

This clonotype was seen ten or more times. The genes are TRBV11-2 and TRBJ1-4, with D unclear. Germline V gene lookup returns CDR1 SGHAT and CDR2 FQNNGV. V lost 5 bases to trimming and J lost 2 bases, with 15 bases between them. There are 16 residues in the CDR3. The CDR3 sequence: CASSQDPAITNEKLFF. The CDR3 DNA reads TGTGCCAGCAGCCAAGACCCGGCTATTACTAATGAAAAACTGTTTTTT.

Ten or more counts support this clonotype. This sequence joins TRBV7-3 and TRBJ2-1; no reliable D call. There are 13 residues in the CDR3. Deletions cut 3 bases from V and 9 bases from J, with 12 bases between. In germline, CDR1 is SGHTA, CDR2 FQGTGA. As DNA, the CDR3 is TGTGCCAGCAGCTTGGGGAAGGAAGGTGAGCAGTTCTTC. As protein: CASSLGKEGEQFF. Looking up the rest from reference TRBV7-3 and TRBJ2-1 gives the full variable domain: GAGVSQTPSNKVTEKGKYVELRCDPISGHTALYWYRQSLGQGPEFLIYFQGTGAADDSGLPNDRFFAVRPEGSVSTLKIQRTERGDSAVYLCASSLGKEGEQFFGPGTRLTVL.